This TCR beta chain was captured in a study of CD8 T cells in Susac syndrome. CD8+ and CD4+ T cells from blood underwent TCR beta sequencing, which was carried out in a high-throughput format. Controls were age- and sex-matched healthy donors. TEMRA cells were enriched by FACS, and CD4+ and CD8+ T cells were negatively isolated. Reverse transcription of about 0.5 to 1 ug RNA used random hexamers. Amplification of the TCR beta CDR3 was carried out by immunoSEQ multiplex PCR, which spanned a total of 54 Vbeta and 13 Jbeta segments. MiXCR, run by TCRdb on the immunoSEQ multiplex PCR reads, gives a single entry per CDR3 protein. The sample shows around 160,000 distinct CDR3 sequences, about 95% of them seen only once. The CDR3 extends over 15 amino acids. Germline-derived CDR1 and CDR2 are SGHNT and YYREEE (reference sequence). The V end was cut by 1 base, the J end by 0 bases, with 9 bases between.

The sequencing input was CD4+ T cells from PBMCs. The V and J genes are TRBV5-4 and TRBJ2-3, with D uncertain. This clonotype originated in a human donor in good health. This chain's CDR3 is CASSLRMKSTDTQYF. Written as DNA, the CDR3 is TGTGCCAGCAGCTTGAGGATGAAGAGCACAGATACGCAGTATTTT. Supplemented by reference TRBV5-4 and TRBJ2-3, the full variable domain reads ETGVTQSPTHLIKTRGQQVTLRCSSQSGHNTVSWYQQALGQGPQFIFQYYREEENGRGNFPPRFSGLQFPNYSSELNVNALELDDSALYLCASSLRMKSTDTQYFGPGTRLTVL.